The rows below give T cell receptor beta chains drawn from one sample of a study of early T cells in non-severe SARS-CoV-2 infection. TCRdb re-analysed the 5' RACE reads in MiXCR, keeping a single row per CDR3 protein. This table holds about 55,000 distinct CDR3 sequences, about 15% found once. The source material was whole blood, sampled at baseline. These receptor sequences come from an adult who was a healthcare worker with PCR-confirmed SARS-CoV-2 infection or an uninfected control (not recorded which). Each CDR3 is given with its conserved first and last residue. Fields, in order: V gene, J gene, D gene, clone size, CDR3 DNA, CDR3 protein. D genes are given only for firm matches. Only part of the rows carry a size: once, few, many, or a class if the clone is expanded.

V: TRBV11-2
J: TRBJ1-1
D: -
size: few
DNA: TGTGCCAGCAGTACTTTCATAGGGCAGACTGAAGCTTTCTTT
CDR3: CASSTFIGQTEAFF

V: TRBV5-6
J: TRBJ1-5
D: -
size: few
DNA: TGTGCCAGCAGCTTAGGAAGGGAAAGGGCCCAGCCCCAGCATTTT
CDR3: CASSLGRERAQPQHF

V: TRBV9
J: TRBJ2-5
D: -
size: few
DNA: TGTGCCAGCAGCGTAGGACCTCGGACCGAGACCCAGTACTTC
CDR3: CASSVGPRTETQYF

V: TRBV2
J: TRBJ2-5
D: -
size: -
DNA: TGTGCCAGCAGTGAAAGGGAACAACCATACGAGACCCAGTACTTC
CDR3: CASSEREQPYETQYF

V: TRBV28
J: TRBJ2-1
D: -
size: -
DNA: TGTGCCAGCAGTTTCGGGACCTACAATGAGCAGTTCTTC
CDR3: CASSFGTYNEQFF

V: TRBV6-1
J: TRBJ2-5
D: TRBD2
size: -
DNA: TGTGCCAGCAGTGAAGGACTAGCGGGGACGACCCAGTACTTC
CDR3: CASSEGLAGTTQYF

V: TRBV20-1
J: TRBJ1-5
D: -
size: many
DNA: TGCAGTGCTGCCGACCGGGGAGTTAGCAATCAGCCCCAGCATTTT
CDR3: CSAADRGVSNQPQHF

V: TRBV9
J: TRBJ2-3
D: -
size: -
DNA: TGTGCCAGCAGCGTCTCCGGGTCCTACACAGATACGCAGTATTTT
CDR3: CASSVSGSYTDTQYF

V: TRBV6-5
J: TRBJ2-6
D: -
size: -
DNA: TGTGCCAGCACTAGCAACCTTTACTCTGGGGCCAACGTCCTGACTTTC
CDR3: CASTSNLYSGANVLTF

V: TRBV10-2
J: TRBJ2-7
D: TRBD2
size: -
DNA: TGCGCCAGCAGTGGCGGGGGGACGGCCTACGAGCAGTACTTC
CDR3: CASSGGGTAYEQYF

V: TRBV7-2
J: TRBJ2-2
D: -
size: -
DNA: TGTGCCAGCACCATAAATGTTGGGGTCGGGGAGCTGTTTTTT
CDR3: CASTINVGVGELFF

V: TRBV27
J: TRBJ2-6
D: -
size: -
DNA: TGTGCCAGCAGCTTGGGGTCTCCCTACTCTGGGGCCAACGTCCTGACTTTC
CDR3: CASSLGSPYSGANVLTF

V: TRBV29-1
J: TRBJ1-1
D: TRBD1
size: few
DNA: TGCAGCGTGTGGACAGGGGCCACTGAAGCTTTCTTT
CDR3: CSVWTGATEAFF

V: TRBV6-5
J: TRBJ1-2
D: -
size: few
DNA: TGTGCCAGCAAATCGGGTCACTATGGCTACACCTTC
CDR3: CASKSGHYGYTF

V: TRBV4-2
J: TRBJ1-1
D: TRBD1
size: few
DNA: TGTGCCAGCAGCCAAGACGGGACAGGGGGCTGGACTGAAGCTTTCTTT
CDR3: CASSQDGTGGWTEAFF

V: TRBV9
J: TRBJ2-6
D: TRBD1
size: -
DNA: TGTGCCAGCAGCAACAGGGGCTCTGGGGCCAACGTCCTGACTTTC
CDR3: CASSNRGSGANVLTF

V: TRBV6-6
J: TRBJ1-6
D: -
size: many
DNA: TGTGCCAGCAGTCCCATGGGGGGTACCGCCAATTCACCCCTCCACTTT
CDR3: CASSPMGGTANSPLHF

V: TRBV20-1
J: TRBJ2-1
D: -
size: -
DNA: TGCAGTGCTAGCAGAATGGCAGGCAATGAGCAGTTCTTC
CDR3: CSASRMAGNEQFF

V: TRBV10-3
J: TRBJ2-7
D: -
size: -
DNA: TGTGCCACCGGAGAGGGGATTTACGAGCAGTACTTC
CDR3: CATGEGIYEQYF

V: TRBV12-3/TRBV12-4
J: TRBJ2-5
D: -
size: -
DNA: TGTGCCAGCAGTTTACGATCACGAATCTTGGAGACCCAGTACTTC
CDR3: CASSLRSRILETQYF

V: TRBV7-3
J: TRBJ2-5
D: TRBD2
size: few
DNA: TGTGCCAGCAGCTTACTAGCGGGAGTTGAGACCCAGTACTTC
CDR3: CASSLLAGVETQYF

V: TRBV12-3/TRBV12-4
J: TRBJ2-6
D: -
size: many
DNA: TGTGCCAGCAGGCAGAGCTCTGGGGCCAACGTCCTGACTTTC
CDR3: CASRQSSGANVLTF

V: TRBV5-1
J: TRBJ2-3
D: TRBD2
size: many
DNA: TGCGCCAGCAGCCACTCCTTCGGGACTAGCGGGAAAGATACGCAGTATTTT
CDR3: CASSHSFGTSGKDTQYF

V: TRBV20-1
J: TRBJ2-7
D: TRBD1
size: few
DNA: TGCAGTGCTAGAGATCCAGGGGGCAGGACCTACGAGCAGTACTTC
CDR3: CSARDPGGRTYEQYF

V: TRBV6-5
J: TRBJ2-7
D: TRBD1
size: -
DNA: TGTGCCAGCAGTATACAGGGGGCTTACGAGCAGTACTTC
CDR3: CASSIQGAYEQYF

V: TRBV19
J: TRBJ2-2
D: -
size: -
DNA: TGTGCCATCAAAGACCAGTCGGGGTCGGCCGGGGAGCTGTTTTTT
CDR3: CAIKDQSGSAGELFF